What follows describes a single T cell receptor beta chain. These data originate in a study of cytomegalovirus exposure and HLA in healthy donors. The PCR contained 60 Vbeta and 13 Jbeta primers. The protocol was immunoSEQ multiplex PCR, while the TCRdb copy is restricted to in-frame clones and leaves out a portion. The table lists around 100,000 clones, 65% to 75% of them singletons. The CDR3 has 14 amino acids. Trimming cost V 3 bases and J 6 bases; bases outside gene matches: 4. Germline CDR1 reads MNHEY; CDR2 reads SMNVEV (reference sequence). Sequenced material: PBMCs. The J gene is TRBJ2-1, the V gene TRBV27; 8 positions match TRBD2. This receptor was taken from a woman between 40 and 55 years old in good health and CMV-seronegative. The CDR3 coding sequence is TGTGCCAGCAGTTTCTTCGGGAGGGCCAATGAGCAGTTCTTC. It yields the protein CASSFFGRANEQFF.